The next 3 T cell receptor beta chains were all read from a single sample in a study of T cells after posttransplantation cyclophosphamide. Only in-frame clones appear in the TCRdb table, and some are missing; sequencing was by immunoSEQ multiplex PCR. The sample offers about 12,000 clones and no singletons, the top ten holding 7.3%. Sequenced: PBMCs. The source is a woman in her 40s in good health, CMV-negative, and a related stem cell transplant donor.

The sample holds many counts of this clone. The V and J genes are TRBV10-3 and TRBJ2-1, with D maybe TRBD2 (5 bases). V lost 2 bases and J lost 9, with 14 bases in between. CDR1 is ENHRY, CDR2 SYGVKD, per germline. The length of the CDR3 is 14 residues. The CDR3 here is CAISEGKGRGEQFF. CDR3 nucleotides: TGTGCCATCAGTGAGGGCAAGGGTCGGGGTGAGCAGTTCTTC.

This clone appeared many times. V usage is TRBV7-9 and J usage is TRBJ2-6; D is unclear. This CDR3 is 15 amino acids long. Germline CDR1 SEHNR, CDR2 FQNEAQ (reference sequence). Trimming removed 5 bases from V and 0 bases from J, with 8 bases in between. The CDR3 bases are TGTGCCAGCAGCCTCCACGGCTCTGGGGCCAACGTCCTGACTTTC. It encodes CASSLHGSGANVLTF.

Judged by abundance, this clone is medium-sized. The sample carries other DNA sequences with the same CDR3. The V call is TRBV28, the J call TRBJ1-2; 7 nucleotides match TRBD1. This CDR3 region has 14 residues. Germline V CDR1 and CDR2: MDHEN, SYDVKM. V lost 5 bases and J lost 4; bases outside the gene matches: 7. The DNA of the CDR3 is TGTGCCAGCAGTCCAGGGACAGCTTTCTATGGCTACACCTTC. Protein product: CASSPGTAFYGYTF.